The 32 T cell receptor beta chains reported below all come from one sample, sequenced in a study of blood T cells in healthy people across ages. A J-beta primer mix and a sample-barcoded 5' primer were used in a second PCR of about 7 to 12 cycles. One entry per CDR3 protein results from TCRdb running MiXCR on the 5' RACE reads. The sample lists fewer than 900,000 distinct CDR3 sequences, around 46% occurring once. The specimen sequenced was blood. The receptor source for this set is a woman aged 55-70 years in good health.

The J gene is TRBJ2-3, the V gene TRBV19; tentatively, D is TRBD1 (5 bases). The length of the CDR3 is 14 residues. Germline V CDR1 and CDR2: LNHDA, SQIVND (reference sequence). The V and J ends lost 3 bases and 1 base respectively, with 8 bases between them. The CDR3 reads CASSIRQRTDTQYF. CDR3 nucleotide sequence: TGTGCCAGTAGTATTCGACAGCGCACAGATACGCAGTATTTT.

CDR3 region: CASRTIEPDLEAFF. CDR3 DNA sequence: TGTGCCAGCAGGACCATTGAACCGGACCTTGAAGCTTTCTTT. The genes are TRBV12-3 or TRBV12-4 and TRBJ1-1; unclear D gene. The CDR3 spans 14 residues. Trimming pared 6 bases from V and 7 bases from J, leaving 18 bases between.

The chain couples TRBV3-1 to TRBJ2-6, with 7 bases that match TRBD1. Germline CDR1 LGHDT, CDR2 YNNKEL (reference sequence). The length of the CDR3 is 18 residues. V gave up 0 bases and J gave up 0 bases; unmatched junction bases: 5. CDR3 nucleotide sequence: TGTGCCAGCAGCCAAGAGGGACAGAGGATCTCTGGGGCCAACGTCCTGACTTTC. Amino acids: CASSQEGQRISGANVLTF.

The chain links TRBV28 to TRBJ2-5, with D uncertain. Trimming pared 5 bases from V and 2 bases from J, leaving 9 bases between. CDR3 length equals 13 residues. The germline gives CDR1 MDHEN, CDR2 SYDVKM. CDR3 residues: CASSVSQQETQYF. CDR3 sequence (DNA): TGTGCCAGCAGTGTATCCCAACAAGAGACCCAGTACTTC.

This clonotype was recorded a few times. CDR3 nucleotide sequence: TGTGCCAGCAGCCAAGGGGGGGCCTGGAATGAGCAGTACTTC. It yields the protein CASSQGGAWNEQYF. The chain couples TRBV4-2 to TRBJ2-5; the D gene could be TRBD1 or TRBD2 (6 bases each). V was pared by 1 base and J by 11 bases, with 17 bases between. Germline V gives CDR1 LGHNA, CDR2 YNFKEQ. The CDR3 sequence is 14 residues long.

This chain connects TRBV5-1 to TRBJ1-1; D call uncertain. There are 15 residues in the CDR3. CDR1 and CDR2 (germline): SGHRS, YFSETQ. V was cut by 1 base and J by 0 bases, with 10 bases left in between. The CDR3 DNA reads as TGCGCCAGCAGCTTGAACAGCGAATTGAACACTGAAGCTTTCTTT. This codes for CASSLNSELNTEAFF.

The rearrangement joins TRBV7-2 to TRBJ2-1; D ambiguous. The CDR3 has 13 amino acids. Trimming removed 0 bases from V and 6 bases from J, with 6 bases in between. Germline CDR1 is SGHTA and CDR2 is FQGNSA. The CDR3, as DNA: TGTGCCAGCAGCTTAGCCAGTCCCAATGAGCAGTTCTTC. Translation gives CASSLASPNEQFF.

This clonotype was counted a few times. This sequence joins TRBV20-1 and TRBJ2-3; D uncertain. Trimming cost V 7 bases and J 6 bases, with 8 bases left between them. CDR1 and CDR2 from the germline V gene are DFQATT and SNEGSKA (reference sequence). This CDR3 has 10 amino acids. CDR3 in amino acids: CSDYKDTQYF. The CDR3 DNA reads as TGCAGTGACTATAAGGATACGCAGTATTTT.

The chain recombines TRBV20-1 with TRBJ2-1; D possibly corresponds to TRBD1 (6 bases). This CDR3 has 11 residues. Trimming left V 6 bases short and J 10 bases short, with 13 bases between. Germline V CDR1 and CDR2: DFQATT, SNEGSKA (reference sequence). CDR3 bases: TGCAGTGCGCACAGGGACGAGGAGCAGTTCTTC. It encodes CSAHRDEEQFF.

The gene calls are TRBV12-3 or TRBV12-4 and TRBJ2-1; D gene unclear. The CDR3 is 15 residues long. V lost 4 bases and J lost 0, with 10 bases in between. The CDR3, as DNA: TGTGCCAGCAGTTACCGCCCGAACTCCTACAATGAGCAGTTCTTC. Translated, it gives CASSYRPNSYNEQFF.

In its sample, this clonotype was seen a few times. The chain joins TRBV6-5 to TRBJ1-1; 8 positions match TRBD1. The CDR3 length is 15 residues. Unmatched junction bases numbered 6, after V lost 2 bases and J lost 4 bases. CDR1 MNHEY and CDR2 SVGAGI come from the germline V gene. CDR3 sequence reads: CASSYQTGALTEAFF. The CDR3 DNA reads as TGTGCCAGCAGTTACCAGACAGGGGCCCTCACTGAAGCTTTCTTT.

Concerning this clonotype: A much bigger clone sits one base away, suggesting this may be a read error. This chain uses TRBV20-1 with TRBJ2-5; D gene uncertain. The germline V gene has CDR1 DFQATT and CDR2 SNEGSKA (reference sequence). V lost 1 base and J lost 11, with 20 bases in between. The CDR3 extends over 14 amino acids. The CDR3 reads CSARGGSKYDEQYF. Written as DNA, the CDR3 is TGCAGTGCTAGAGGAGGTAGCAAGTACGATGAGCAGTACTTC.

The gene calls are TRBV24-1 and TRBJ2-3; 8 bases agree with TRBD1. The V segment lost 4 bases and the J segment 4 bases; nucleotides outside the gene matches: 9. This CDR3 comprises 16 residues. The germline V gene has CDR1 KGHDR and CDR2 SFDVKD. The CDR3 DNA reads as TGTGCCACCAGTGAGCGAGACAGGGGTTTCTCAGATACGCAGTATTTT. Translating gives CATSERDRGFSDTQYF.

The rearrangement uses TRBV7-2 and TRBJ2-5, with 8 positions matching TRBD1. CDR3 size: 14 residues. Germline CDR1 reads SGHTA; CDR2 reads FQGNSA. V trimming: 5 bases; J trimming: 5 bases; junction bases outside the gene matches: 7. The CDR3 DNA follows: TGTGCCAGCAGCCTTTGGACAGGGATGGAGACCCAGTACTTC. It is translated as CASSLWTGMETQYF.

The chain carries TRBV5-1 and TRBJ2-4; D is unclear. With 0 bases removed from V and 3 bases from J, the gap between germline ends came to 13 bases. CDR3 length equals 16 residues. Germline CDR1 reads SGHRS; CDR2 reads YFSETQ. The DNA for the CDR3 is TGCGCCAGCAGCTTGGACGCCGGGTATGGCAAAAACATTCAGTACTTC. It specifies CASSLDAGYGKNIQYF.

This clonotype was found many times. Here the CDR3 DNA reads TGTGCCAGCAGAAGGATAGCGGGGGGGCAGAATGAGCAGTTCTTC. Its protein is CASRRIAGGQNEQFF. The J gene is TRBJ2-1, the V gene TRBV6-2 or TRBV6-3; 11 bases fit TRBD2. V gave up 6 bases and J gave up 7 bases; unmatched junction bases: 8. This CDR3 has 15 amino acids. From germline, CDR1 is MNHEY and CDR2 SVGEGT.

This clonotype was recorded a few times. The chain recombines TRBV9 with TRBJ2-3, with TRBD2 identical over 7 bases. The CDR3 totals 14 residues. The germline gives CDR1 SGDLS, CDR2 YYNGEE. V lost 4 bases, J lost 2 bases, and 4 bases stayed unmatched. The CDR3 DNA reads TGTGCCAGCAGCTCTCGGGGGGTCACAGATACGCAGTATTTT. It specifies CASSSRGVTDTQYF.

J is TRBJ2-3 and V is TRBV20-1, with TRBD2 identical over 9 bases. Germline CDR1 and CDR2: DFQATT and SNEGSKA (reference sequence). The CDR3 is 16 residues long. Unmatched junction bases numbered 6, after V lost 1 base and J lost 1 base. The CDR3 DNA follows: TGCAGTGCTAGAGTTAGCGGGGGCCCCCGCACAGATACGCAGTATTTT. It encodes CSARVSGGPRTDTQYF.

The gene calls are TRBV4-2 and TRBJ2-7; 7 bases map to TRBD2. The V and J ends lost 0 bases and 7 bases, in that order; junction bases with no gene match: 12. CDR3 size: 16 residues. Germline V gene lookup returns CDR1 LGHNA and CDR2 YNFKEQ. Here the CDR3 reads CASSQDGGSRYNEQYF. The CDR3 coding sequence is TGTGCCAGCAGCCAAGACGGCGGGAGTAGGTACAATGAGCAGTACTTC.

In the case of this clonotype: This could be a read error, since a much larger clone is one nucleotide away. V and J are TRBV12-3 or TRBV12-4 and TRBJ2-4, with a tentative D call TRBD1 (5 bases). The end of the DNA is better explained by TRBJ2-7, so the J call may be wrong. CDR3 length: 11 residues. In nucleotides, the CDR3 is TGTGTCAGCACCAGGGCCTACGAGCAGTACTTC. It is translated as CVSTRAYEQYF.

The J gene is TRBJ2-2, the V gene TRBV29-1, with no clear D. The CDR3 runs to 11 residues. Trimming removed 4 bases from V and 8 bases from J, with 8 bases in between. The germline V gene has CDR1 SQVTM and CDR2 ANQGSEA. CDR3 in DNA: TGCAGCGTTGTTCGGTTGGGGGAGCTGTTTTTT. It is translated as CSVVRLGELFF.

This clonotype was found a few times. The rearrangement links TRBV12-3 or TRBV12-4 to TRBJ2-3; the match to TRBD1 covers 7 bases. CDR3 length: 18 residues. V lost 3 bases to trimming and J lost 4 bases; unmatched junction nucleotides: 16. The CDR3 loop reads CASSLDRILWGNSDTQYF. For the CDR3, the DNA is TGTGCCAGCAGTTTGGACAGGATTCTGTGGGGGAATTCAGATACGCAGTATTTT.

This clonotype has just one count. A junction end diverges from the germline sequence, so it may reflect a read error. This chain joins TRBV7-3 and TRBJ2-3; D uncertain. The CDR3 spans 14 residues. Germline V gene lookup returns CDR1 SGHTA and CDR2 FQGTGA. The CDR3 region has the DNA TGTGCCAGCAGCTTAGGGCTAGGCACAGATATGCAGTATTTT. It yields the protein CASSLGLGTDMQYF.

The gene calls are TRBV20-1 and TRBJ2-7, with D perhaps matching TRBD1 (6 bases). Looked up from germline, CDR1 is DFQATT and CDR2 is SNEGSKA (reference sequence). This CDR3 is 13 amino acids long. Trimming removed 6 bases at V and 5 bases at J, with 17 bases between. This chain's CDR3 is CSAGQGQSDEQYF. CDR3 in DNA: TGCAGTGCGGGGCAGGGGCAATCCGACGAGCAGTACTTC.

This sequence joins TRBV6-2 or TRBV6-3 and TRBJ2-1, with TRBD2 identical over 8 bases. With 7 bases clipped from V and 7 bases from J, the junction kept 12 bases outside the gene matches. Germline CDR1 is MNHEY and CDR2 is SVGEGT. This CDR3 has 15 amino acids. The CDR3 loop reads CASTPKIAGPNEQFF. The CDR3 nucleotides are TGTGCCAGCACCCCCAAGATAGCGGGACCTAATGAGCAGTTCTTC.

This clonotype was recorded a few times. The chain employs TRBV25-1 and TRBJ2-1; D uncertain. CDR3 length equals 15 residues. Looked up from germline, CDR1 is MGHDK and CDR2 is SYGVNS. The V and J ends lost 2 bases and 3 bases respectively, with 11 bases between them. The CDR3 sequence is CASSEEGRVYNEQFF. The CDR3 bases are TGTGCCAGCAGTGAAGAAGGACGGGTCTACAATGAGCAGTTCTTC.

The gene calls are TRBV25-1 and TRBJ2-7, with 9 bases fitting TRBD2. From germline, CDR1 is MGHDK and CDR2 SYGVNS. The junction had 7 bases not matched to a gene; V was cut back by 4 bases and J by 6 bases. The CDR3 is made up of 14 amino acids. CDR3 sequence: CASSGAGLAREQYF. The CDR3 DNA reads as TGTGCCAGCAGTGGAGCGGGACTAGCTCGCGAGCAGTACTTC.

The CDR3 DNA sequence: TGCAGTACGCAGACTAGCGGGAAACCCTATGAGCAGTTCTTC. Translated: CSTQTSGKPYEQFF. The V call is TRBV20-1, the J call TRBJ2-1, with TRBD2 matching over 11 bases. Trimming took 8 bases from V and 8 from J; bases not matched to a gene: 11. From germline, CDR1 is DFQATT and CDR2 SNEGSKA (reference sequence). There are 14 residues in the CDR3.

The V gene is TRBV28, the J gene TRBJ2-1; no firm D call. Trimming removed 5 bases at V and 8 bases at J, with 16 bases between. The CDR3 contains 14 residues. Germline V CDR1 and CDR2: MDHEN, SYDVKM. The CDR3 here is CASSTGGPWDEQFF. CDR3 DNA sequence: TGTGCCAGCAGTACTGGCGGCCCCTGGGATGAGCAGTTCTTC.

The DNA of the CDR3 is TGCAGTGCTAGATCCCCGGAGTTAGCTTTCTTT. Encoded protein: CSARSPELAFF. V and J are TRBV20-1 and TRBJ1-1; D not certain. V gave up 2 bases and J gave up 10 bases, with 11 bases separating them. The CDR3 consists of 11 residues. Germline V gives CDR1 DFQATT, CDR2 SNEGSKA (reference sequence).

The chain carries TRBV3-1 and TRBJ2-2; TRBD2 is a possible D gene (6 bases). Germline lookup yields CDR1 LGHDT and CDR2 YNNKEL (reference sequence). The CDR3 consists of 13 residues. Deletions cut 7 bases from V and 6 bases from J, with 12 bases between. The CDR3: CASTPAGPGELFF. Written as DNA, the CDR3 is TGTGCCAGCACCCCAGCGGGTCCCGGGGAGCTGTTTTTT. The complete variable domain, with remaining parts taken from reference TRBV3-1 and TRBJ2-2, reads DTAVSQTPKYLVTQMGNDKSIKCEQNLGHDTMYWYKQDSKKFLKIMFSYNNKELIINETVPNRFSPKSPDKAHLNLHINSLELGDSAVYFCASTPAGPGELFFGEGSRLTVL.

The chain has TRBV5-1 and TRBJ2-2; TRBD1 aligns across 7 bases. The trim removed 3 bases at V and 1 base at J, leaving 3 bases unmatched. Per germline, CDR1 SGHRS and CDR2 YFSETQ. The CDR3 sequence is 15 residues long. The CDR3 DNA reads as TGCGCCAGCAGCTCGGGACAGTTGAACACCGGGGAGCTGTTTTTT. This translates into CASSSGQLNTGELFF.